This passage covers 13 T cell receptor beta chains from one sample sequenced in a study of blood T cells in healthy people across ages. It was with a sample-barcoded 5' primer and a J-beta primer mix that a second PCR of roughly 7 to 12 cycles was run. Using its own MiXCR run on the 5' RACE reads, TCRdb lists one record per CDR3 protein. Altogether just under 750,000 distinct CDR3 sequences are present, about 20% being singletons, with the ten largest covering 20% to 25%. The sample comprised blood. The receptors shown here come from a man between 65 and 85 years old in good health.

The V call is TRBV28, the J call TRBJ2-7, with 8 bases lining up with TRBD1. Germline-derived CDR1 and CDR2 are MDHEN and SYDVKM. This CDR3 spans 17 amino acids. Trimming at V came to 5 bases and at J to 7 bases, leaving 19 bases not matched to a gene. The CDR3 loop reads CASSTKDRARANYEQYF. In nucleotides, the CDR3 is TGTGCCAGCAGTACCAAGGACAGGGCGAGGGCCAACTATGAGCAGTACTTC. Looking up the rest from reference TRBV28 and TRBJ2-7 gives the full variable domain: DVKVTQSSRYLVKRTGEKVFLECVQDMDHENMFWYRQDPGLGLRLIYFSYDVKMKEKGDIPEGYSVSREKKERFSLILESASTNQTSMYLCASSTKDRARANYEQYFGPGTRLTVT.

This clonotype came up a few times. This chain links TRBV7-9 with TRBJ1-2; possibly TRBD1 for D (5 bases). Trimming removed 2 bases from V and 4 bases from J, with 11 bases in between. The length of the CDR3 is 14 residues. The V gene's germline CDR1 is SEHNR and CDR2 FQNEAQ (reference sequence). The CDR3 region has the DNA TGTGCCAGCAGCTTATCCTCGGGGCTCTATGGCTACACCTTC. Its protein product is CASSLSSGLYGYTF.

This clonotype appeared a few times. Here the CDR3 reads CASSIRTGGPDFFNTGELFF. CDR3 bases: TGTGCCAGCAGCATACGGACAGGGGGCCCGGACTTCTTTAACACCGGGGAGCTGTTTTTT. The chain links TRBV7-7 to TRBJ2-2, with 11 bases matching TRBD1. The germline V gene has CDR1 SSHAT and CDR2 FNYEAQ (reference sequence). J gave up 2 bases and V 5 bases, and 16 bases lay outside the gene matches. This CDR3 comprises 20 residues.

This chain connects TRBV21-1 to TRBJ2-2; TRBD1, as called in the table, went unchecked against the DNA. TRBV21-1 is recorded as a pseudogene. This CDR3 has 16 residues. The chain's CDR3 is CASSKRTVENTGELFF. Here the CDR3 DNA reads TGTGCCAGCAGCAAGAGGACAGTTGAGAACACCGGGGAGCTGTTTTTT.

V gene TRBV19 combines with J gene TRBJ2-5, with 10 nucleotides matching TRBD2. The CDR3 runs to 15 residues. CDR1 LNHDA and CDR2 SQIVND come from the germline V gene (reference sequence). V lost 3 bases, J lost 5 bases, and 6 bases stayed unmatched. The CDR3 loop reads CASSMTSGWEETQYF. The CDR3 nucleotides read TGTGCCAGTAGTATGACTAGCGGGTGGGAGGAGACCCAGTACTTC.

This clonotype was seen a few times. CDR3 sequence (DNA): TGTGCCGCCAGCAGGGGAGCTGGGGCCAACGTCCTGACTTTC. The encoded protein is CAASRGAGANVLTF. The V and J genes are TRBV7-2 and TRBJ2-6; D perhaps matches TRBD1 (6 bases). Germline V gene lookup returns CDR1 SGHTA and CDR2 FQGNSA. The CDR3 is made up of 14 amino acids. V lost 11 bases to trimming and J lost 2 bases, with 13 bases between them.

This chain links TRBV6-1 with TRBJ2-2; TRBD1 aligns across 9 bases. There are 19 residues in the CDR3. Losses at the gene ends were 6 bases for V and 4 bases for J; bases not matched to a gene: 18. Per germline, CDR1 MNHNS and CDR2 SASEGT. The DNA for the CDR3 is TGTGCCAGCAGAACGTCGTATCCGGGGACAGGGCGTTCCACCGGGGAGCTGTTTTTT. It translates to CASRTSYPGTGRSTGELFF.

V and J are TRBV5-1 and TRBJ1-1; D is undetermined. CDR3 length: 16 amino acids. The V end was cut by 4 bases, the J end by 10 bases, with 26 bases between. Germline V gene lookup returns CDR1 SGHRS and CDR2 YFSETQ. CDR3 protein: CASSPNAGLGGKLAFF. CDR3 sequence (DNA): TGCGCCAGCAGCCCGAACGCAGGTTTGGGAGGAAAGCTAGCTTTCTTT. The full variable domain, its missing parts supplied by reference TRBV5-1 and TRBJ1-1, is KAGVTQTPRYLIKTRGQQVTLSCSPISGHRSVSWYQQTPGQGLQFLFEYFSETQRNKGNFPGRFSGRQFSNSRSEMNVSTLELGDSALYLCASSPNAGLGGKLAFFGQGTRLTVV.

The rearrangement links TRBV7-9 to TRBJ1-5; a weak D match, TRBD1 (5 bases). Germline values: CDR1 SEHNR, CDR2 FQNEAQ (reference sequence). V was trimmed by 11 bases and J by 9 bases, leaving 17 bases between them. The CDR3 has 12 residues. The CDR3 region has the DNA TGTGCCGGCACCGCGGGGGGGTTGCCCCAGCATTTT. Its translation: CAGTAGGLPQHF.

This clonotype was detected ten times or more. The rearrangement joins TRBV28 to TRBJ1-2; the D is unclear. This CDR3 region has 13 residues. The V gene's germline CDR1 is MDHEN and CDR2 SYDVKM. V lost 5 bases and J lost 0, with 7 bases in between. CDR3 nucleotides: TGTGCCAGCAGTGCTAGAGCTAACTATGGCTACACCTTC. It specifies CASSARANYGYTF.

This clonotype has a count of ten or more. This chain connects TRBV5-1 to TRBJ1-2; D call uncertain. Trimming cost V 0 bases and J 10 bases, with 16 bases left between them. CDR3 size: 14 residues. Germline-derived CDR1 and CDR2 are SGHRS and YFSETQ. The CDR3 spells CASSLDSSIRAYTF. In DNA form, the CDR3 reads TGCGCCAGCAGCTTGGACAGTTCGATACGCGCCTACACCTTC.

This chain joins TRBV6-1 and TRBJ2-7; D unresolved. CDR1 and CDR2 from the germline V gene are MNHNS and SASEGT. The ends were cut back, 5 bases at V and 0 bases at J, with 11 bases in the middle. This CDR3 is 14 amino acids long. The CDR3, as DNA: TGTGCCAGCAGTCCAGAGTTAAACTCCTACGAGCAGTACTTC. Amino acid sequence: CASSPELNSYEQYF.

Points on this clonotype: Germline is not matched at one junction end, which may reflect a read error. The J gene is TRBJ1-2, the V gene TRBV5-1; D is possibly TRBD1 (5 bases). Germline V gene lookup returns CDR1 SGHRS and CDR2 YFSETQ. The CDR3 length is 13 residues. The CDR3 spells CASGLAREDGYTF. The CDR3 DNA reads TGCGCCAGCGGCTTGGCCAGGGAGGATGGCTACACCTTC. Supplemented by reference TRBV5-1 and TRBJ1-2, the full variable domain reads KAGVTQTPRYLIKTRGQQVTLSCSPISGHRSVSWYQQTPGQGLQFLFEYFSETQRNKGNFPGRFSGRQFSNSRSEMNVSTLELGDSALYLCASGLAREDGYTFGSGTRLTVV.